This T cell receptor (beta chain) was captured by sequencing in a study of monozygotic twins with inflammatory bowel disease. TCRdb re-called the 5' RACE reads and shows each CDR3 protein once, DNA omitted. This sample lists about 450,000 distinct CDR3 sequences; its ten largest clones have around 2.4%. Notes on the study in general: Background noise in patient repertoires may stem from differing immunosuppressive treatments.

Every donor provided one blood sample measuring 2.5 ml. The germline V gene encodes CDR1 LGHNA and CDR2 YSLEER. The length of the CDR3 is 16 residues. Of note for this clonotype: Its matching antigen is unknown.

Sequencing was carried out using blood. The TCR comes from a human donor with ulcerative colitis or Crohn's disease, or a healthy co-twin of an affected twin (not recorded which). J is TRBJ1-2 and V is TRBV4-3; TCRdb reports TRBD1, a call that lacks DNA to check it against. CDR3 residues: CASSQDGAGRNYGYTF.